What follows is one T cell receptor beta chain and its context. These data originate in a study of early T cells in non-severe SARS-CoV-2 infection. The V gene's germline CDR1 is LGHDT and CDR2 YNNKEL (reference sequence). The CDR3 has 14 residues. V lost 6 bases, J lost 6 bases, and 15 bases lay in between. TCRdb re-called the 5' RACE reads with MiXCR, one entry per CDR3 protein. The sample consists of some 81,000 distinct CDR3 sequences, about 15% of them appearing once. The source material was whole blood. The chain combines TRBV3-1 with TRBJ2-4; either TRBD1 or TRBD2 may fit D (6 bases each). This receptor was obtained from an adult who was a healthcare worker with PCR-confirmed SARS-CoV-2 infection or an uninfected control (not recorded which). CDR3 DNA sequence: TGTGCCAGCAGGACAGGTCTGGGGGGAAACATTCAGTACTTC. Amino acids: CASRTGLGGNIQYF.